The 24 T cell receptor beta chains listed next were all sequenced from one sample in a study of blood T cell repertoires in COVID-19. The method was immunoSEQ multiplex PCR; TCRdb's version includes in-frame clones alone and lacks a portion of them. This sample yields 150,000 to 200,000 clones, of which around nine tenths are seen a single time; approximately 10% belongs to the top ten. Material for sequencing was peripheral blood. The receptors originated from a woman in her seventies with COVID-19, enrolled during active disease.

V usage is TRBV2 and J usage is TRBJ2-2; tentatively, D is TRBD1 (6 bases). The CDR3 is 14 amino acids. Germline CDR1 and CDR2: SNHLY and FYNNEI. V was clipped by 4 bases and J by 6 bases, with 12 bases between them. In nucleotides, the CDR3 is TGTGCCAGCAGTGCCGGGACATCCTCCGGGGAGCTGTTTTTT. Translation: CASSAGTSSGELFF.

The CDR3 loop is CASSLGKRGGSYEQYF. The DNA for the CDR3 is TGTGCCAGCAGCTTAGGGAAGCGGGGGGGATCCTACGAGCAGTACTTC. V and J are TRBV7-2 and TRBJ2-7; TRBD2 aligns across 10 bases. There are 16 residues in the CDR3. Trimming took 1 base from V and 1 from J; bases not matched to a gene: 4. Per germline, CDR1 SGHTA and CDR2 FQGNSA.

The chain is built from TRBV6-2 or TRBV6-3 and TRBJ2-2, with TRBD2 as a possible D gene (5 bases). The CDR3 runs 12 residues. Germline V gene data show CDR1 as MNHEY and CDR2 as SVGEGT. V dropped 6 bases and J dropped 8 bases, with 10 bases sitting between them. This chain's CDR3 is CASSHWEGELFF. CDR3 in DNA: TGTGCCAGCAGCCATTGGGAGGGGGAGCTGTTTTTT.

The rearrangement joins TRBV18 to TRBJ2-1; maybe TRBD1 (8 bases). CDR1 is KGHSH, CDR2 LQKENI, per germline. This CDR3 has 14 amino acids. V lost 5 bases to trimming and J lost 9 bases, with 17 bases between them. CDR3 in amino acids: CASSWKTGEGEQFF. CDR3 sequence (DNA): TGTGCCAGCTCATGGAAGACAGGGGAGGGTGAGCAGTTCTTC.

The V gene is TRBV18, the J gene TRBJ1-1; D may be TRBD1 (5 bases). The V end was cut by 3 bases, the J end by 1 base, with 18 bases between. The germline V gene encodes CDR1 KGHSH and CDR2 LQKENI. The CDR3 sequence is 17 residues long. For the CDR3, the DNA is TGTGCCAGCTCACCCCCGAACCTGGGCAGGGCGAACACTGAAGCTTTCTTT. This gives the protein CASSPPNLGRANTEAFF.

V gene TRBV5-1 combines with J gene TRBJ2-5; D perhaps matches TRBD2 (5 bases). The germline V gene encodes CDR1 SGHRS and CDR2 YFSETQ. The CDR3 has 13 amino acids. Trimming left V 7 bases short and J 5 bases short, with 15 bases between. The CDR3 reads CASASGGRETQYF. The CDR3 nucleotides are TGCGCCAGCGCCAGCGGAGGTCGGGAGACCCAGTACTTC.

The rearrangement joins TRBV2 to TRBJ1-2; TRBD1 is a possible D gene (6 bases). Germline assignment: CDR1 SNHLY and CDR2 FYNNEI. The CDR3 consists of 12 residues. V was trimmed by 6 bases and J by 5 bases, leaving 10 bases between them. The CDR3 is CASRQGVYGYTF. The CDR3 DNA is TGTGCCAGCAGACAGGGTGTTTATGGCTACACCTTC. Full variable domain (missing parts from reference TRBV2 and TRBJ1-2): EPEVTQTPSHQVTQMGQEVILRCVPISNHLYFYWYRQILGQKVEFLVSFYNNEISEKSEIFDDQFSVERPDGSNFTLKIRSTKLEDSAMYFCASRQGVYGYTFGSGTRLTVV.

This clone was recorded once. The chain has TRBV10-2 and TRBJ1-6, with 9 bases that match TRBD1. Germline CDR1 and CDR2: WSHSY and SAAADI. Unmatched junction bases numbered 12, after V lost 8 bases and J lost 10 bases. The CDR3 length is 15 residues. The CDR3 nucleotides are TGCGCCAGCGGGGTTGACAGGGGGGATACATCACCCCTCCACTTT. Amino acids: CASGVDRGDTSPLHF.

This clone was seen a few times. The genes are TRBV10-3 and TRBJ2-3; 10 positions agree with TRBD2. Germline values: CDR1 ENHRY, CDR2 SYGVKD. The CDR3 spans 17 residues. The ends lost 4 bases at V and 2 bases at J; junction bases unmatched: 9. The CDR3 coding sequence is TGTGCCATCAGTGGTGTTAGCGGGGGGCCAATCACAGATACGCAGTATTTT. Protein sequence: CAISGVSGGPITDTQYF.

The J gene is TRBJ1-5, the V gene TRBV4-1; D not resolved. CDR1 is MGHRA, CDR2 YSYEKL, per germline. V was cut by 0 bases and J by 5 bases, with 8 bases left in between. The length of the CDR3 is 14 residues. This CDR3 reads CASSQDGGDQPQHF. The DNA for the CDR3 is TGCGCCAGCAGCCAAGATGGCGGGGATCAGCCCCAGCATTTT.

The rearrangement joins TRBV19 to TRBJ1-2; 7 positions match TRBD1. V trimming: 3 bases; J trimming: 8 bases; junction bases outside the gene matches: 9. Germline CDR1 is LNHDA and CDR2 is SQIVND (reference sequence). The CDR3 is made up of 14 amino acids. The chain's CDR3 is CASSMRQGETGYTF. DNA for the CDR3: TGTGCCAGTAGTATGAGGCAGGGGGAGACCGGCTACACCTTC.

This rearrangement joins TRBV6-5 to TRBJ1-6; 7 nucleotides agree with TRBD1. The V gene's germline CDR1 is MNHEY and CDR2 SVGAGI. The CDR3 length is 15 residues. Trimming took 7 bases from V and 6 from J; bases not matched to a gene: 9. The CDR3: CASIIDRDLNSPLHF. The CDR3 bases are TGTGCCAGCATCATAGACAGGGACCTTAATTCACCCCTCCACTTT.

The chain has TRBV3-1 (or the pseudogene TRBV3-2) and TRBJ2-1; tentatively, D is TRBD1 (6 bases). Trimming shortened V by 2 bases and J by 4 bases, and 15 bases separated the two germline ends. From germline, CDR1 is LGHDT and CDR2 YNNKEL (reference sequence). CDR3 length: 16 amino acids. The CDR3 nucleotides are TGTGCCAGCAGCCAACGGTCGACAGGTGGATACAATGAGCAGTTCTTC. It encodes CASSQRSTGGYNEQFF.

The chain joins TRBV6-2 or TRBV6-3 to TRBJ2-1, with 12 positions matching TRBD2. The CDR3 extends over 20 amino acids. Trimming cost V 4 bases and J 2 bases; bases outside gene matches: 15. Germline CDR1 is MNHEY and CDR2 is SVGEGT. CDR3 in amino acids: CASSSPASGGAFLAYNEQFF. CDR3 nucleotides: TGTGCCAGCAGTTCCCCGGCTAGCGGGGGGGCTTTTCTGGCCTACAATGAGCAGTTCTTC.

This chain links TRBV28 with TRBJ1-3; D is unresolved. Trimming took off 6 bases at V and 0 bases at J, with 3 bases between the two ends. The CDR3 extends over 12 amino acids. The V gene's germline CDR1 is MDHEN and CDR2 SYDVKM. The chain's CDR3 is CASRRSGNTIYF. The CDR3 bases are TGTGCCAGCAGGCGCTCTGGAAACACCATATATTTT.

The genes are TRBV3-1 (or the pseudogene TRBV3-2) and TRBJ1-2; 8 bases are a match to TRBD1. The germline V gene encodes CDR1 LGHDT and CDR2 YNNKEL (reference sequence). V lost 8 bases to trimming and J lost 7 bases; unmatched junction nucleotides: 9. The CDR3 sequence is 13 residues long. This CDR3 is CASGGQGLSGYTF. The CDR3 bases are TGTGCCAGCGGCGGACAGGGATTGAGTGGCTACACCTTC.

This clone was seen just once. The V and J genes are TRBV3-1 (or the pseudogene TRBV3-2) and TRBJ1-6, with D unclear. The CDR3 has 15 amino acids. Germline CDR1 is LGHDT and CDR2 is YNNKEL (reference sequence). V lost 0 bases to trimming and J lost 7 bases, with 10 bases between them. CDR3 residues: CASSQDRHSNSPLHF. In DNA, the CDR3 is TGTGCCAGCAGCCAAGATCGTCACAGCAATTCACCCCTCCACTTT.

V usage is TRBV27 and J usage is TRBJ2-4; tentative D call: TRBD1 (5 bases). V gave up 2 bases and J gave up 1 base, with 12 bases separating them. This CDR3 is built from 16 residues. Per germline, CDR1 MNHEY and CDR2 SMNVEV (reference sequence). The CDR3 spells CASSLQGGFAKNIQYF. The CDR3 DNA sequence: TGTGCCAGCAGTTTACAGGGTGGGTTTGCCAAAAACATTCAGTACTTC.

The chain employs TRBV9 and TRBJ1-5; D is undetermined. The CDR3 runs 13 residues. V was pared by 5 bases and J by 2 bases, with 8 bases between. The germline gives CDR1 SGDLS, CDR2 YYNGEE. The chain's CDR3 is CASSVTGNQPQHF. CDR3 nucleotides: TGTGCCAGCAGTGTAACAGGCAATCAGCCCCAGCATTTT.

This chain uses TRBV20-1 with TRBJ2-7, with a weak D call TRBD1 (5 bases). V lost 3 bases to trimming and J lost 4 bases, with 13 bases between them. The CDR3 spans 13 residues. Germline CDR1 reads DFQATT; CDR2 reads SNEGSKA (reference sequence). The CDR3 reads CSASSGYTYEQYF. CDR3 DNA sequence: TGCAGTGCTAGTTCAGGGTATACATACGAGCAGTACTTC.

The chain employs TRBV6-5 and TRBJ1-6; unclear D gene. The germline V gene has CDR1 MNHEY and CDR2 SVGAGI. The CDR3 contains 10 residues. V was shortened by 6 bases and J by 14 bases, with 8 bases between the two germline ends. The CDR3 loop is CASSLKSLHF. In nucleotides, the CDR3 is TGTGCCAGCAGCCTTAAATCCCTCCACTTT.

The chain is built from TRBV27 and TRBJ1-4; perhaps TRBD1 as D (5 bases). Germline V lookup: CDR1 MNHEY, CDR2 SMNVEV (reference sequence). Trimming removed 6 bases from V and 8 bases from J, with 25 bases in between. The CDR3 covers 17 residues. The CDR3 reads CASSPRGDAGSPEKLFF. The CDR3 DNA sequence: TGTGCCAGCAGCCCTCGGGGGGACGCCGGATCTCCGGAAAAACTGTTTTTT.

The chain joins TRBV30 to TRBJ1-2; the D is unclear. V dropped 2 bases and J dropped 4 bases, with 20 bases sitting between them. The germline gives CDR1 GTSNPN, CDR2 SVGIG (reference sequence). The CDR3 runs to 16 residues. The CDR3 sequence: CAWSPPGGGYGYGYTF. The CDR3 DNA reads TGTGCCTGGAGTCCTCCCGGTGGCGGGTACGGCTATGGCTACACCTTC.

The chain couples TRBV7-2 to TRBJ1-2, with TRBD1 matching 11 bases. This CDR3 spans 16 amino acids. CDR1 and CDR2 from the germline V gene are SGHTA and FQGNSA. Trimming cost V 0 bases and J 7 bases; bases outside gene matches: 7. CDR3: CASSLARTGGSGGYTF. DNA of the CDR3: TGTGCCAGCAGCTTAGCCAGGACAGGGGGCTCGGGTGGCTACACCTTC.